Listed here is a single T cell receptor (beta chain). Its antigen has not been determined. Per-base qualities were not stored, and no clone one base away is much larger. This entry is derived from a study of T-cell memory formation after mild COVID-19 (dated by TCRdb to about 2021). Study-wide context: TCR sequence clusters from the two donors were found to be largely donor specific. The cohort was made up of two young adult volunteers, one female and one male, who were previously healthy. In a couple of donors, T-cell clones that expanded and contracted after mild COVID-19 were tracked by sequencing TCRalpha and TCRbeta repertoires over time.

Ficoll-Paque density gradient centrifugation was the method used to isolate PBMCs. Data came from an Illumina NovaSeq 6000. TCRalpha and TCRbeta cDNA libraries were built by 5'RACE with constant-segment primers, adding sample barcodes and unique molecular identifiers. RNA was extracted from every sample with Trizol reagent. Library amplification was performed in two PCR steps, and a second sample barcode and Illumina TruSeq adapters were introduced in the second step. Sequencing of libraries was performed on an Illumina NovaSeq with 2 x 150 bp paired-end reads. From the authors' description of their analysis: Demultiplexing of reads and collapsing into UMI-guided consensus sequences were performed with migec v1.2.7. Using mixcr v2.1.11, the UMI consensuses were aligned to TRA and TRB V and J templates and assembled into clonotypes. A clonotype was counted as expanded or contracted only if both edgeR and NoisET called the change significant, with noise models trained on biological replicates. For edgeR calls, the cutoffs were a false discovery rate-adjusted p below 0.01 and a log2 fold-change threshold of 1. PCA with hierarchical clustering of max-normalized trajectories of the 1000 most abundant clonotypes was used as exploratory dynamics analysis. The CD4 or CD8 phenotype of responding clones was assigned using the separately sequenced CD4+ and CD8+ repertoires. In TCRdb, the public reads were trimmed at Q25 with fastp and aligned with MiXCR, with productive beta chains retained. When rows share a CDR3 protein, they turn into one entry using the most common DNA and genes. The V and J calls here are based on TCRdb, not the publication. The sample table contains around 130,000 distinct CDR3 sequences; only one count was recorded for over 15% of them. Together, the top ten hold about 5.2% of the sample.

Overall study outcomes, separate from this receptor: SARS-CoV-2 specificity was not confirmed for the second-wave clones peaking on day 37. Contracting CD4+ clones were located mainly in the CM and EM memory subsets, whereas CD8+ clones were found to be enriched in EMRA. Only two mild cases were covered in the study, and larger cohorts including severe cases with pre-infection samples were considered necessary. Balanced CD4/CD8 phenotypes were observed for clones contracting from day 15 to 85, whereas a bias towards CD4+ was observed for a second wave of clones expanding from day 15 to 37. Some responding clones were detected in pre-infection memory, suggesting pre-existing cross-reactive memory T cells joined the SARS-CoV-2 response.

From its cysteine to its phenylalanine, the CDR3 spans 11 amino acids. CDR3 DNA only is kept here, 33 bases in frame from base 1. CDR1 and CDR2 are read off the germline V gene (reference sequence) as DFQATT and SNEGSKA. Compared with germline, V lacks 7 bases and J lacks 8 bases; bases without a gene match: 3. Recombination joined TRBV20-1 with TRBJ1-4, with 8 junctional bases fitting TRBD1. The source is a man younger than 35 who had mild COVID-19 (a few samples of this study predate the infection). The sample titles of this study are shuffled in the database, so cell type and time point are left out; the donor was told from shared clones. Specimen: PBMCs or a T cell subset sorted from them (not recorded which). This receptor has the CDR3 CSVTGEEKLFF. At the DNA level, the sequence is TGCAGTGTGACAGGGGAAGAAAAACTGTTTTTT.